Listed below are T cell receptor beta chains from one sample, sequenced in a study of blood T cell repertoires in COVID-19. Assay: immunoSEQ multiplex PCR; the TCRdb copy retains only in-frame clones and omits some. The sample shows roughly 180,000 clones, about four fifths of them seen only once. The sample taken for sequencing was peripheral blood. The receptors here all came from a woman in her 40s with COVID-19, enrolled during active disease. The CDR3 runs from the conserved cysteine through the conserved F or W. D genes are given only for firm matches. Clone sizes are given selectively: once, few, many, or a class where the clone is expanded.

v_gene: TRBV28; abundance: once; d_gene: TRBD1; j_gene: TRBJ2-1; CDR3aa: CASRDRGYNEQFF
v_gene: TRBV9; abundance: .; d_gene: TRBD1; j_gene: TRBJ2-3; CDR3aa: CASSRRDSLPEDTQYF
v_gene: TRBV7-9; abundance: .; d_gene: .; j_gene: TRBJ1-1; CDR3aa: CASSLGQREAFF
v_gene: TRBV5-4; abundance: .; d_gene: .; j_gene: TRBJ2-5; CDR3aa: CASSPSLSGQETQYF
v_gene: TRBV10-2; abundance: .; d_gene: .; j_gene: TRBJ2-2; CDR3aa: CASSESQNGELFF
v_gene: TRBV18; abundance: .; d_gene: TRBD1; j_gene: TRBJ1-2; CDR3aa: CASSPSTGVFYGYTF
v_gene: TRBV6-5; abundance: few; d_gene: TRBD2; j_gene: TRBJ2-5; CDR3aa: CASSTSGGEVETQYF
v_gene: TRBV6-6; abundance: once; d_gene: .; j_gene: TRBJ2-4; CDR3aa: CASSPQGNIQYF
v_gene: TRBV18; abundance: .; d_gene: .; j_gene: TRBJ2-2; CDR3aa: CASFPDTHRTGELFF
v_gene: TRBV5-4; abundance: .; d_gene: TRBD1; j_gene: TRBJ1-2; CDR3aa: CASSLGGQGFGYTF
v_gene: TRBV25-1; abundance: .; d_gene: .; j_gene: TRBJ1-6; CDR3aa: CASTRAGNSPLHF
v_gene: TRBV7-6; abundance: .; d_gene: .; j_gene: TRBJ2-2; CDR3aa: CASSLDEEGLNTGELFF
v_gene: TRBV5-5; abundance: .; d_gene: .; j_gene: TRBJ2-7; CDR3aa: CASSTGIGVYEQYF
v_gene: TRBV25-1; abundance: .; d_gene: TRBD2; j_gene: TRBJ2-3; CDR3aa: CASRTSVTDTQYF
v_gene: TRBV3-1/TRBV3-2; abundance: .; d_gene: .; j_gene: TRBJ1-2; CDR3aa: CASSPGQYTYGYTF
v_gene: TRBV29-1; abundance: .; d_gene: .; j_gene: TRBJ2-4; CDR3aa: CSVDGFGDIQYF
v_gene: TRBV5-1; abundance: .; d_gene: TRBD2; j_gene: TRBJ2-1; CDR3aa: CASSPRGLADNEQFF
v_gene: TRBV6-6; abundance: .; d_gene: .; j_gene: TRBJ2-7; CDR3aa: CASGDSSYEQYF
v_gene: TRBV7-8; abundance: .; d_gene: .; j_gene: TRBJ1-1; CDR3aa: CASSHPRGGSEAFF
v_gene: TRBV5-1; abundance: .; d_gene: .; j_gene: TRBJ1-2; CDR3aa: CASSLPGQIYGYTF
v_gene: TRBV27; abundance: few; d_gene: TRBD1; j_gene: TRBJ2-7; CDR3aa: CASSLGTGGGEQYF
v_gene: TRBV5-1; abundance: .; d_gene: .; j_gene: TRBJ1-1; CDR3aa: CASSHVDSMNTEAFF
v_gene: TRBV5-1; abundance: .; d_gene: TRBD1; j_gene: TRBJ2-1; CDR3aa: CASSPWDSRVYNEQFF
v_gene: TRBV21-1; abundance: .; d_gene: .; j_gene: TRBJ2-3; CDR3aa: CASTKPRTGKGLTDTQYF
v_gene: TRBV28; abundance: .; d_gene: .; j_gene: TRBJ1-1; CDR3aa: CASSLYPGEAFF
v_gene: TRBV5-8; abundance: .; d_gene: .; j_gene: TRBJ2-3; CDR3aa: CASSFRGGQLRTDTQYF
v_gene: TRBV29-1; abundance: .; d_gene: .; j_gene: TRBJ1-2; CDR3aa: CSVNGGGGYTF
v_gene: TRBV27; abundance: .; d_gene: .; j_gene: TRBJ2-1; CDR3aa: CASQGSYNEQFF
v_gene: TRBV28; abundance: once; d_gene: .; j_gene: TRBJ2-3; CDR3aa: CASSPRGGTDTQYF
v_gene: TRBV19; abundance: .; d_gene: TRBD2; j_gene: TRBJ2-3; CDR3aa: CASRTSGDTTDTQYF
v_gene: TRBV3-1/TRBV3-2; abundance: .; d_gene: .; j_gene: TRBJ2-7; CDR3aa: CASSQGPTGGISYEQYF
v_gene: TRBV2; abundance: .; d_gene: .; j_gene: TRBJ1-1; CDR3aa: CASTSGWTEAFF
v_gene: TRBV13; abundance: once; d_gene: TRBD1; j_gene: TRBJ1-4; CDR3aa: CASSWGQGTNEKLFF
v_gene: TRBV19; abundance: .; d_gene: TRBD2; j_gene: TRBJ2-5; CDR3aa: CASSPLAGGQETQYF
v_gene: TRBV28; abundance: .; d_gene: .; j_gene: TRBJ1-5; CDR3aa: CASSFVSLRDNQPQHF
v_gene: TRBV6-5; abundance: .; d_gene: .; j_gene: TRBJ1-2; CDR3aa: CASRAGGFGYTF
v_gene: TRBV15; abundance: once; d_gene: TRBD1; j_gene: TRBJ2-5; CDR3aa: CATRPTGKEGPAVETQYF
v_gene: TRBV18; abundance: .; d_gene: .; j_gene: TRBJ2-7; CDR3aa: CASSPTGVPYEQYF
v_gene: TRBV19; abundance: .; d_gene: .; j_gene: TRBJ1-1; CDR3aa: CASSIDHSGTEAFF
v_gene: TRBV19; abundance: once; d_gene: .; j_gene: TRBJ2-2; CDR3aa: CASRLRGHPRDGELFF
v_gene: TRBV29-1; abundance: .; d_gene: .; j_gene: TRBJ1-1; CDR3aa: CSVESVQNTEAFF
v_gene: TRBV30; abundance: .; d_gene: .; j_gene: TRBJ1-2; CDR3aa: CAWKGPGGSNYGYTF
v_gene: TRBV6-4; abundance: .; d_gene: TRBD2; j_gene: TRBJ2-5; CDR3aa: CASRRLYSGRVQETQYF
v_gene: TRBV19; abundance: many; d_gene: .; j_gene: TRBJ1-6; CDR3aa: CASSIPGEDNSPLHF
v_gene: TRBV11-1; abundance: .; d_gene: TRBD2; j_gene: TRBJ2-3; CDR3aa: CASSLWGTSGTDTQYF
v_gene: TRBV19; abundance: .; d_gene: .; j_gene: TRBJ1-5; CDR3aa: CASSSGRGGQPQHF
v_gene: TRBV6-5; abundance: .; d_gene: TRBD2; j_gene: TRBJ2-7; CDR3aa: CASSYTSGSPHEQYF
v_gene: TRBV5-1; abundance: .; d_gene: .; j_gene: TRBJ2-5; CDR3aa: CASSSGFQETQYF
v_gene: TRBV28; abundance: .; d_gene: .; j_gene: TRBJ1-5; CDR3aa: CASSLYTSPQHF
v_gene: TRBV3-1/TRBV3-2; abundance: .; d_gene: .; j_gene: TRBJ2-6; CDR3aa: CASSQPASGSGANVLTF